This TCR beta chain was retrieved from a study of graft-versus-host responses after intestinal transplantation. Background on the study: Recipients across the board were started on anti-thymocyte globulin induction, then kept on tacrolimus and steroids for around three years.

This clone appeared a single time. As yet, its antigen is unknown. V trimming: 4 bases; J trimming: 7 bases; junction bases outside the gene matches: 6. CDR1 is MGHRA, CDR2 YSYEKL, per germline. The CDR3 has 13 amino acids. Study-level findings and limits: The recipient marrow held GvH clones, and some of them showed up first in ileum or blood.

The table came from immunoSEQ multiplex PCR; TCRdb's copy has only in-frame clones and leaves some out. Of some 95,000 clones listed, around 90% are singletons. The sequences come from unstimulated CD8+ T cells sorted from spleen or lymph node cells, collected before intestinal transplant. This chain uses TRBV4-1 with TRBJ2-7; 8 nucleotides agree with TRBD2. The origin of this receptor is a human donor who received an intestinal transplant. CDR3 in DNA: TGCGCCAGCAGCCTCCTCGGGGGGGATGAGCAGTACTTC. It yields the protein CASSLLGGDEQYF.